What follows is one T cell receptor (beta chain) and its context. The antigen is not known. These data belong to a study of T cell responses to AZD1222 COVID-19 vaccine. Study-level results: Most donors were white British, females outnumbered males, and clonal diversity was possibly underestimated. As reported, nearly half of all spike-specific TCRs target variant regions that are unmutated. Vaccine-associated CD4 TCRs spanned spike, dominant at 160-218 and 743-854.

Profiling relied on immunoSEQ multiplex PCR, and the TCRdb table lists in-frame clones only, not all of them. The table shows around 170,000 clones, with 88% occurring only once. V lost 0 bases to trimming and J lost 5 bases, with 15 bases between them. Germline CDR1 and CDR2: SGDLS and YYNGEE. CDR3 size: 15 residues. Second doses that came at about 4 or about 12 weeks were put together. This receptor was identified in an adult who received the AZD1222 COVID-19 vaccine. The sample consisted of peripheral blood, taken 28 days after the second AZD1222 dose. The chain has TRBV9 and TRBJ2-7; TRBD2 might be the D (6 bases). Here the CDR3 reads CASSVAGVGNDEQYF. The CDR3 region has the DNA TGTGCCAGCAGCGTAGCGGGGGTGGGGAATGACGAGCAGTACTTC.